The source of this T cell receptor beta chain is a study of Ad26.COV2.S vaccination and SARS-CoV-2 variants. Assay: immunoSEQ multiplex PCR; the TCRdb copy retains only in-frame clones and omits some. The repertoire holds some 350,000 clones, roughly 94% seen once, with around 4% in the top ten. Trimming took 0 bases from V and 5 from J, leaving 8 bases between them. The CDR3 length is 13 residues. Germline-derived CDR1 and CDR2 are SGHRS and YFSETQ. This TCR was sampled from a human donor who had recovered from COVID-19. V is TRBV5-1 and J is TRBJ2-5; D is unclear. The source material was peripheral blood, sampled after recovery from COVID-19. CDR3 sequence reads: CASSLGGLETQYF. In nucleotides, the CDR3 is TGCGCCAGCAGCTTGGGAGGTCTCGAGACCCAGTACTTC.